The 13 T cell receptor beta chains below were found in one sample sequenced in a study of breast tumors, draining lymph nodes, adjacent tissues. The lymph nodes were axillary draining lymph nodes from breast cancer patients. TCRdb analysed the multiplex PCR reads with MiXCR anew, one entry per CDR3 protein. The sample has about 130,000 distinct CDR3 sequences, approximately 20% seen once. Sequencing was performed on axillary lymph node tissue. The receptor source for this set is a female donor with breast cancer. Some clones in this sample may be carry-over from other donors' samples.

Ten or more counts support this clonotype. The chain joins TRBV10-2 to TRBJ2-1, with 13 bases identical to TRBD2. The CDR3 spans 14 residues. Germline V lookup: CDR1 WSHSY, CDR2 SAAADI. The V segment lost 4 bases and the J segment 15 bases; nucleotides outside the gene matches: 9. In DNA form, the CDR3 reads TGCGCCAGCAGTGCCGGGACTAGCGGGACGGGGGGGTTCTTC. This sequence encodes CASSAGTSGTGGFF.

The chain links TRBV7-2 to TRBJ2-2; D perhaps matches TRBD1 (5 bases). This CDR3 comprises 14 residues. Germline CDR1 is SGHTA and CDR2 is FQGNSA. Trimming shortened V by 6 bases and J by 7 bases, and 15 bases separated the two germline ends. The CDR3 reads CASRLGRASGELFF. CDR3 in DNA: TGTGCCAGCAGACTCGGCAGGGCGAGCGGGGAGCTGTTTTTT. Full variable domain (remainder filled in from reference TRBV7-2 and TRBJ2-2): GAGVSQSPSNKVTEKGKDVELRCDPISGHTALYWYRQSLGQGLEFLIYFQGNSAPDKSGLPSDRFSAERTGGSVSTLTIQRTQQEDSAVYLCASRLGRASGELFFGEGSRLTVL.

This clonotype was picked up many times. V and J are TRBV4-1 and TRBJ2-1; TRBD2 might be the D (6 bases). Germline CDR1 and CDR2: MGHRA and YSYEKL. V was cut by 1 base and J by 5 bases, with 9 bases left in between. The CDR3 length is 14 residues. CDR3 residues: CASSQGGLDNEQFF. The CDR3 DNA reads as TGCGCCAGCAGCCAAGGGGGACTTGACAATGAGCAGTTCTTC.

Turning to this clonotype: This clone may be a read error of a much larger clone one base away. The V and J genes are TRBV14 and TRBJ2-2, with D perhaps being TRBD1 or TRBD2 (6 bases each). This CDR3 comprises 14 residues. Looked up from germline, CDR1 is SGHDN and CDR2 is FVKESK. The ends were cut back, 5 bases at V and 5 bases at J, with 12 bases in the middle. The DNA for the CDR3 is TGTGCCAGCAGCGCCGGGGGCGGGACCGGGGAGCTGTTTTTT. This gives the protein CASSAGGGTGELFF.

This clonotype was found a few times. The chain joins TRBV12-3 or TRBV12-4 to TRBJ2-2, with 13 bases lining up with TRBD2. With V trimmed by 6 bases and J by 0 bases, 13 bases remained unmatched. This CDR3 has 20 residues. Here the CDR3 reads CASSLGLAGVPKPNTGELFF. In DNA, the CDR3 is TGTGCCAGCAGCCTCGGACTAGCGGGAGTCCCTAAACCGAACACCGGGGAGCTGTTTTTT.

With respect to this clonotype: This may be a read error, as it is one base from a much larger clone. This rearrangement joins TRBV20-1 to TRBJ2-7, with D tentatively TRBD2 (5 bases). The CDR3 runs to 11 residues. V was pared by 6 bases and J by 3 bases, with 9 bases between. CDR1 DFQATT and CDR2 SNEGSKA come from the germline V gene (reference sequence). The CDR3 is CSARADYEQYF. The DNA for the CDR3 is TGCAGTGCGAGGGCGGACTACGAGCAGTACTTC.

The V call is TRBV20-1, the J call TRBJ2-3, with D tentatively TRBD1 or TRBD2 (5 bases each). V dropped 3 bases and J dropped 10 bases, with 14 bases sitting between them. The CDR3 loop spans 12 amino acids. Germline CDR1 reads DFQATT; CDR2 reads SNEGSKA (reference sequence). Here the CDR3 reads CSARVGTDAQYF. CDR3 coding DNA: TGCAGTGCTAGGGTGGGGACGGATGCGCAGTATTTT.

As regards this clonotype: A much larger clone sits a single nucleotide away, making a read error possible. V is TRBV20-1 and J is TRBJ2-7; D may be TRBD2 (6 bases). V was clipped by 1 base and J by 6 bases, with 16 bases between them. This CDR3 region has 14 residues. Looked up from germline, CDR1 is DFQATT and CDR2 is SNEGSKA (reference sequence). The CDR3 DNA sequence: TGCAGTGCTAGAGGTCCTTTGGCCGGGGGCGAGCAGTACTTC. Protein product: CSARGPLAGGEQYF.

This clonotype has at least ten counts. CDR3 protein: CASSRGTGGGYEQYF. CDR3 nucleotide sequence: TGTGCCAGCAGCCGAGGAACAGGGGGGGGATACGAGCAGTACTTC. The chain couples TRBV3-1 to TRBJ2-7, with a possible D match to TRBD1 (8 bases). CDR3 length: 15 residues. The V gene's germline CDR1 is LGHDT and CDR2 YNNKEL (reference sequence). The V gene lost 4 bases and the J gene lost 4 bases, with 17 bases spanning the gap.

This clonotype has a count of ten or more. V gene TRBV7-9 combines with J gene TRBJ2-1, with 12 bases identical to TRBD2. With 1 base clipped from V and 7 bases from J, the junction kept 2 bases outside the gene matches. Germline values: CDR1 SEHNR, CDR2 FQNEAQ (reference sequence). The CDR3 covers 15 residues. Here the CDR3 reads CASSLVLAGGNEQFF. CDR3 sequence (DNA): TGTGCCAGCAGCTTAGTCCTAGCGGGAGGGAATGAGCAGTTCTTC. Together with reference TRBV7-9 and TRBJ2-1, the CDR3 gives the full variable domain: DTGVSQNPRHKITKRGQNVTFRCDPISEHNRLYWYRQTLGQGPEFLTYFQNEAQLEKSRLLSDRFSAERPKGSFSTLEIQRTEQGDSAMYLCASSLVLAGGNEQFFGPGTRLTVL.

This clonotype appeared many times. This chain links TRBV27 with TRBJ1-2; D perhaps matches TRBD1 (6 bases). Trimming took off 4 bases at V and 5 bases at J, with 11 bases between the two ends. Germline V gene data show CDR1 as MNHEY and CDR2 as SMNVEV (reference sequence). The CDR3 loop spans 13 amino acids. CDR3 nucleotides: TGTGCCAGCAGTTCGACAGGTCAATATGGCTACACCTTC. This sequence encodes CASSSTGQYGYTF.

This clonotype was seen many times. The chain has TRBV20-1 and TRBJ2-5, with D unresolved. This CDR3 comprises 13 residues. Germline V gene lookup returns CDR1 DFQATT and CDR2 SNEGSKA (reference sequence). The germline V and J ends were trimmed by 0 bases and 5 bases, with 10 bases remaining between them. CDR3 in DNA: TGCAGTGCTAGAGATCTATACGGGGAGACCCAGTACTTC. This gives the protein CSARDLYGETQYF.

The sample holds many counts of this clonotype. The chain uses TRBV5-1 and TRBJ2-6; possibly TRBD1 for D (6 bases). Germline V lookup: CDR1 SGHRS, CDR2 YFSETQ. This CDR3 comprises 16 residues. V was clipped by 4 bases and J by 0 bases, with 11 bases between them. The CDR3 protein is CASSEGHGSGANVLTF. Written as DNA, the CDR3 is TGCGCCAGCAGCGAGGGACATGGCTCTGGGGCCAACGTCCTGACTTTC.